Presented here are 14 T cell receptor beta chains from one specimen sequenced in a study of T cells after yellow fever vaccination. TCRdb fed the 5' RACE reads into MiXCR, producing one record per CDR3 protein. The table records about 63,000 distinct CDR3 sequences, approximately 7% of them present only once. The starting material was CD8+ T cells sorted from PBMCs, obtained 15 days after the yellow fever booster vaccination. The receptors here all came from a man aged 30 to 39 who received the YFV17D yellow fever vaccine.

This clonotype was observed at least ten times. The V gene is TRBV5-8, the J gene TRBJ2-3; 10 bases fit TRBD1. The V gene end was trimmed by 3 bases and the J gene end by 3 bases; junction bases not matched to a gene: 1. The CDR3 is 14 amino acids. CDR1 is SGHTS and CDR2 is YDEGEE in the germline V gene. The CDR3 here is CASSWTGGTDTQYF. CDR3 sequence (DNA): TGTGCCAGCAGCTGGACAGGGGGGACAGATACGCAGTATTTT.

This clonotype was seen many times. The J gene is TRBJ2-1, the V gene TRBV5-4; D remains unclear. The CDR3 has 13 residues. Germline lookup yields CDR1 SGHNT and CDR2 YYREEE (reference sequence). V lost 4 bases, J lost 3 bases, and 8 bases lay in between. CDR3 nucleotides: TGTGCCAGCAGCCCCACAAACTACAATGAGCAGTTCTTC. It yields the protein CASSPTNYNEQFF.

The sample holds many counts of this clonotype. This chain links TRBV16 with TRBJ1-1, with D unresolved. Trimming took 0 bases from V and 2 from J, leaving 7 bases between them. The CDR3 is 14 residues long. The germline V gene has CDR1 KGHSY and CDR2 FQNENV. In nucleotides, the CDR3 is TGTGCCAGCAGCCAATCTGGCCTAAACACTGAAGCTTTCTTT. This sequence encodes CASSQSGLNTEAFF.

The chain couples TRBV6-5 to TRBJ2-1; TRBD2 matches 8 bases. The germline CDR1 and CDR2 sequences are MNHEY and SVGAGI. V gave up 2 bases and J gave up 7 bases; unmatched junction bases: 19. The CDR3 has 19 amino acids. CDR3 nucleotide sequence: TGTGCCAGCAGTTACGGGCAGGGTGGACGGGAGGGGGTTTGGAATGAGCAGTTCTTC. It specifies CASSYGQGGREGVWNEQFF.

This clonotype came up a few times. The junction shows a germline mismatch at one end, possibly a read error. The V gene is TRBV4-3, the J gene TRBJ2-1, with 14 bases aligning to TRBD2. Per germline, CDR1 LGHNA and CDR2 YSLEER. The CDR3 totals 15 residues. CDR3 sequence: CASSQDRTSGRSWVF. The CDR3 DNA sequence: TGCGCCAGCAGCCAAGATAGGACTAGCGGGAGGAGTTGGGTCTTC.

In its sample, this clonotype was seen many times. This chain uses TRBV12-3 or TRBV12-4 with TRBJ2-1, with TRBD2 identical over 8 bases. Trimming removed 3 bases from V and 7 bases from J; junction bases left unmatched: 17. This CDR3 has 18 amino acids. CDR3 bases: TGTGCCAGCAGTTTTTTGACAGACGTGAGCGGGAGTTATAATGAGCAGTTCTTC. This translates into CASSFLTDVSGSYNEQFF.

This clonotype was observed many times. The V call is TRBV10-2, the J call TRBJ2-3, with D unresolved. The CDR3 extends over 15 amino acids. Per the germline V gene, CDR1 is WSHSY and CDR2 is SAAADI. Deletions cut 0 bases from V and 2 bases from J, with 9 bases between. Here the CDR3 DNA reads TGCGCCAGCAGTGAGTCCTTAGTCCTCACAGATACGCAGTATTTT. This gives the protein CASSESLVLTDTQYF.

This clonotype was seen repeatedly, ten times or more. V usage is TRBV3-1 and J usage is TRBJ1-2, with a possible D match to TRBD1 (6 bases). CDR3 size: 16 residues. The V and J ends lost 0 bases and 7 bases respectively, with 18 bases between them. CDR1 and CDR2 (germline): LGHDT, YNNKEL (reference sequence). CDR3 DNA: TGTGCCAGCAGCCAAGATGGGGGACAAGGTTGGCGTGGCTACACCTTC. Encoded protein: CASSQDGGQGWRGYTF.

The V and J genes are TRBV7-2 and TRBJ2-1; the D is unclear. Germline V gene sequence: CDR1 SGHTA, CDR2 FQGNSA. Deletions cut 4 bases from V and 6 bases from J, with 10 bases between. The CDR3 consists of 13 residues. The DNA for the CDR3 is TGTGCCAGCAGCTCCGACTGGACCAATGAGCAGTTCTTC. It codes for CASSSDWTNEQFF.

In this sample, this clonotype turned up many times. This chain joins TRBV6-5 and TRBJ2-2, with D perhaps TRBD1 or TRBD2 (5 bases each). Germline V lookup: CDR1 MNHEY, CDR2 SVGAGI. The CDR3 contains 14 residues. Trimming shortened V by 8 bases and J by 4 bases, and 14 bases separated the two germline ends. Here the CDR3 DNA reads TGTGCCAGCTGGGGGAAGGGATCCACCGGGGAGCTGTTTTTT. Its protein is CASWGKGSTGELFF.

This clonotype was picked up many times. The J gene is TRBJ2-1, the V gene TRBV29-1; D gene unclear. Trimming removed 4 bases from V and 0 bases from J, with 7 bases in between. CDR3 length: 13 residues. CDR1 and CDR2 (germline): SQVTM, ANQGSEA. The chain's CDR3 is CSVGGSSYNEQFF. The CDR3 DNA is TGCAGCGTTGGCGGTAGCTCCTACAATGAGCAGTTCTTC.

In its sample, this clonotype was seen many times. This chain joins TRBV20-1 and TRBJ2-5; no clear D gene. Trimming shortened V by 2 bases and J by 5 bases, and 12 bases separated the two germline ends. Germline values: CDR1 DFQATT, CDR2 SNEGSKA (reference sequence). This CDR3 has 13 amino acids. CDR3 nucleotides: TGCAGTGCTAGACAGGCCTTCGGGGAGACCCAGTACTTC. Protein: CSARQAFGETQYF.

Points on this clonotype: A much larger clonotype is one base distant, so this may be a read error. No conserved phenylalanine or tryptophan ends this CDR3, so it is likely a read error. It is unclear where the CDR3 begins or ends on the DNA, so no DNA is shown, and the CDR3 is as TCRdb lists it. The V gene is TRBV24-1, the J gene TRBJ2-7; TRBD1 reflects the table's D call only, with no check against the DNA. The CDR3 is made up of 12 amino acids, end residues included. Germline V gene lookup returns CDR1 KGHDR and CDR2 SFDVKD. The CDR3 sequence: CATSDLGGARTI.

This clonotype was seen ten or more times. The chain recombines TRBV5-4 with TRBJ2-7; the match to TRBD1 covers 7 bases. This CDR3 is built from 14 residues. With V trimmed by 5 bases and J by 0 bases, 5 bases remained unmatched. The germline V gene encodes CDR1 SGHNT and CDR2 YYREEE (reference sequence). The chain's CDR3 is CASRGTVDSYEQYF. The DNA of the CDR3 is TGTGCCAGCAGGGGGACAGTGGACTCCTACGAGCAGTACTTC.